The clone carrying this TCR beta chain occurred many times. Its target is unknown. In germline, CDR1 is SGHRS, CDR2 YFSETQ. V shed 1 base and J shed 5 bases, with 9 bases lying between them. CDR3 length equals 13 residues. Healthy Caucasians supplied all donations. This record belongs to a study of identical twins. General study findings and limits: Modelling approaches yielded underestimates of out-of-frame TCR alpha sharing between monozygotic twins. Partial confounding of zero-insertion analyses by invariant MAIT and iNKT cells was possible.

TCRdb redid the calling of the 5' RACE reads with MiXCR, one entry per CDR3 protein. This sample yields fewer than 250,000 distinct CDR3 sequences, of which 9.4% are seen a single time; around 5% belongs to the top ten. The receptor was isolated from a woman younger than 35 in good health. The J gene is TRBJ1-1, the V gene TRBV5-1; no clear D gene. The sequenced material came from memory (CD45RO+) T cells sorted from blood. For the CDR3, the DNA is TGCGCCAGCAGCTTGTACCGGGAGACTGAAGCTTTCTTT. It encodes CASSLYRETEAFF. The variable domain in full, with the rest retrieved from reference TRBV5-1 and TRBJ1-1, is KAGVTQTPRYLIKTRGQQVTLSCSPISGHRSVSWYQQTPGQGLQFLFEYFSETQRNKGNFPGRFSGRQFSNSRSEMNVSTLELGDSALYLCASSLYRETEAFFGQGTRLTVV.